This TCR beta chain appears in the sequencing data of a study of T cells in women clearing cervical HPV infection. Data came from immunoSEQ multiplex PCR; TCRdb stores just in-frame clones and leaves some out. Reported are some 39,000 clones; the ten largest clones contain around 4%. The source material was blood buffy coat. The TCR sequence derives from a woman between 18 and 69 years old with a cervical HPV16 infection that either progressed to CIN3+ or cleared (not recorded which).

The CDR3 loop reads CASSRFGGAGGELFF. The DNA read from the CDR3 is TGTGCCAGCAGCCGTTTTGGGGGGGCGGGCGGGGAG. The chain joins TRBV7-2 to TRBJ2-2, with D possibly TRBD2 on 7 matching bases. The read terminates 3 residues ahead of where the CDR3 ends, so the germline J gene completes it. Trimming took 5 bases from V and 7 from J, leaving 17 bases between them. CDR1 is SGHTA and CDR2 is FQGNSA in the germline V gene. The CDR3 has 15 residues.